Listed here are 24 T cell receptor beta chains from one sample, sequenced in a study of identical twins. TCRdb used MiXCR to reprocess the 5' RACE reads, holding one entry per CDR3 protein. In the table there are fewer than 550,000 distinct CDR3 sequences, roughly an eighth of which are singletons. These data were also filed under a second study, of yellow fever vaccine responses in identical twins.

Sequencing was carried out using CD4+ T cells sorted from blood. The receptors come from a young woman in good health.

This clonotype has a count of ten or more. The chain employs TRBV29-1 and TRBJ2-1; D not certain. The germline V and J ends were trimmed by 3 bases and 1 base, with 13 bases remaining between them. Germline CDR1 is SQVTM and CDR2 is ANQGSEA. CDR3 size: 15 residues. CDR3 in amino acids: CSVERPFESYNEQFF. CDR3 DNA: TGCAGCGTTGAGCGACCCTTTGAGTCCTACAATGAGCAGTTCTTC.

This chain connects TRBV3-1 to TRBJ2-1; TRBD2 is a possible D gene (6 bases). The CDR3 runs to 16 residues. V lost 1 base and J lost 4, with 14 bases in between. CDR1 and CDR2 from the germline V gene are LGHDT and YNNKEL (reference sequence). The CDR3 bases are TGTGCCAGCAGCCAAGGGGGCGGGGCGGGTTACAATGAGCAGTTCTTC. Encoded protein: CASSQGGGAGYNEQFF.

The DNA of the CDR3 is TGTGCCAGCAGTCCCTTAAAATGGCCAAGCACAGATACGCAGTATTTT. Protein product: CASSPLKWPSTDTQYF. The chain has TRBV6-1 and TRBJ2-3, with no clear D. Trimming shortened V by 5 bases and J by 0 bases, and 15 bases separated the two germline ends. Germline lookup yields CDR1 MNHNS and CDR2 SASEGT. The CDR3 extends over 16 amino acids.

This rearrangement joins TRBV28 to TRBJ2-7; 9 bases align to TRBD1. CDR1 MDHEN and CDR2 SYDVKM come from the germline V gene. This CDR3 spans 16 amino acids. V lost 5 bases and J lost 0; bases outside the gene matches: 8. The CDR3 nucleotides read TGTGCCAGCAGTCTGGGGACAGGGAGATCCTCCTACGAGCAGTACTTC. Its protein product is CASSLGTGRSSYEQYF.

This sequence joins TRBV7-6 and TRBJ2-3; D is unclear. The germline V gene has CDR1 SGHVS and CDR2 FNYEAQ. The CDR3 covers 14 residues. The ends were cut back, 5 bases at V and 2 bases at J, with 11 bases in the middle. The CDR3 sequence is CASSPGRNTDTQYF. CDR3 DNA sequence: TGTGCCAGCAGCCCGGGCCGTAACACAGATACGCAGTATTTT.

CDR3 sequence: CASSLTIGHYGYTF. In nucleotides, the CDR3 is TGTGCCAGCAGTCTAACGATTGGGCACTATGGCTACACCTTC. The chain has TRBV12-3 or TRBV12-4 and TRBJ1-2; D not resolved. V lost 5 bases, J lost 3 bases, and 13 bases lay in between. The CDR3 sequence is 14 residues long.

This CDR3 is CASSQELTGQNIQYF. The CDR3 DNA sequence: TGCGCCAGCAGCCAAGAGTTGACGGGACAAAACATTCAGTACTTC. This chain joins TRBV4-3 and TRBJ2-4, with D possibly being TRBD1 or TRBD2 (5 bases each). V was shortened by 0 bases and J by 5 bases, with 11 bases between the two germline ends. The CDR3 contains 15 residues. CDR1 and CDR2 (germline): LGHNA, YSLEER.

This clonotype turned up a few times. The V and J genes are TRBV20-1 and TRBJ2-7, with TRBD1 matching over 9 bases. The germline CDR1 and CDR2 sequences are DFQATT and SNEGSKA (reference sequence). The V gene end was trimmed by 2 bases and the J gene end by 4 bases; junction bases not matched to a gene: 6. The CDR3 covers 14 residues. DNA of the CDR3: TGCAGTGCTAGATCGGGGACAGGGCTTTACGAGCAGTACTTC. This translates into CSARSGTGLYEQYF.

This clonotype showed up many times. The V gene is TRBV3-1, the J gene TRBJ2-2, with a tentative D call TRBD1 (6 bases). Trimming took 8 bases from V and 4 from J, leaving 8 bases between them. This CDR3 has 12 amino acids. Per the germline V gene, CDR1 is LGHDT and CDR2 is YNNKEL (reference sequence). CDR3 bases: TGTGCCAGCTCACAGGGCACCGGGGAGCTGTTTTTT. Translating gives CASSQGTGELFF.

This clonotype was found once. The chain is built from TRBV28 and TRBJ2-2; D perhaps matches TRBD2 (5 bases). The V gene's germline CDR1 is MDHEN and CDR2 SYDVKM. The CDR3 has 14 amino acids. The ends were cut back, 5 bases at V and 0 bases at J, with 7 bases in the middle. This CDR3 reads CASSRGANTGELFF. CDR3 DNA sequence: TGTGCCAGCAGTCGGGGAGCGAACACCGGGGAGCTGTTTTTT.

The chain couples TRBV4-3 to TRBJ2-1; TRBD2 matches at 9 bases. The V and J ends lost 1 base and 7 bases, in that order; junction bases with no gene match: 8. Germline lookup yields CDR1 LGHNA and CDR2 YSLEER. CDR3 size: 16 residues. In DNA form, the CDR3 reads TGCGCCAGCAGCCAAGGTCAAGCGGGAGGAGGAAATGAGCAGTTCTTC. Translated: CASSQGQAGGGNEQFF.

The V call is TRBV5-1, the J call TRBJ2-1; D gene ambiguous. Germline V gene data show CDR1 as SGHRS and CDR2 as YFSETQ. Trimming cost V 2 bases and J 9 bases, with 18 bases left between them. This CDR3 has 15 residues. CDR3 sequence reads: CASSLMGVELTEQFF. CDR3 nucleotides: TGCGCCAGCAGCTTAATGGGCGTGGAGTTGACTGAGCAGTTCTTC.

By share of the sample, this clonotype is medium-sized. The chain links TRBV5-1 to TRBJ2-1; 7 bases line up with TRBD1. Germline CDR1 and CDR2: SGHRS and YFSETQ. The ends lost 4 bases at V and 0 bases at J; junction bases unmatched: 7. The CDR3 has 16 amino acids. For the CDR3, the DNA is TGCGCCAGCAGCGTGACAGGGTCGAGCTCCTACAATGAGCAGTTCTTC. Translating gives CASSVTGSSSYNEQFF.

The rearrangement joins TRBV29-1 to TRBJ2-1, with 7 bases fitting TRBD2. Trimming removed 6 bases from V and 4 bases from J; junction bases left unmatched: 12. The CDR3 has 15 amino acids. The germline CDR1 and CDR2 sequences are SQVTM and ANQGSEA. The chain's CDR3 is CSVPRGGRRYNEQFF. In DNA, the CDR3 is TGCAGCGTCCCTAGGGGAGGGAGAAGGTACAATGAGCAGTTCTTC.

In this sample, this clonotype turned up many times. The chain employs TRBV4-3 and TRBJ2-3, with 11 positions matching TRBD2. CDR3 length equals 16 residues. V lost 4 bases, J lost 4 bases, and 7 bases stayed unmatched. The V gene's germline CDR1 is LGHNA and CDR2 YSLEER. The CDR3 DNA sequence: TGCGCCAGCAGCCTTACTAGCGGGAGTCGGGCAGATACGCAGTATTTT. This sequence encodes CASSLTSGSRADTQYF.

This clonotype was detected a few times. A read error may account for a junction end that differs from germline. V is TRBV7-7 and J is TRBJ2-3; 9 bases are shared with TRBD2. The CDR3 consists of 15 residues. The germline gives CDR1 SSHAT, CDR2 FNYEAQ (reference sequence). CDR3: CASSQGLAGVDTQYF. In DNA, the CDR3 is TGTGCTAGCAGCCAGGGACTAGCAGGTGTGGATACGCAGTATTTT. Supplemented by reference TRBV7-7 and TRBJ2-3, the full variable domain reads GAGVSQSPRYKVTKRGQDVTLRCDPISSHATLYWYQQALGQGPEFLTYFNYEAQPDKSGLPSDRFSAERPEGSISTLTIQRTEQRDSAMYRCASSQGLAGVDTQYFGPGTRLTVL.

The rearrangement joins TRBV24-1 to TRBJ2-1, with 11 bases lining up with TRBD1. V was pared by 4 bases and J by 7 bases, with 8 bases of the junction left unmatched. The CDR3 has 16 amino acids. CDR1 is KGHDR and CDR2 is SFDVKD in the germline V gene. CDR3 DNA sequence: TGTGCCACCAGTGAGTTGGGACAGGGGGTGAGGAATGAGCAGTTCTTC. Amino acid sequence: CATSELGQGVRNEQFF.

Notes on this clonotype: A read error may account for a junction end that differs from germline. The chain joins TRBV5-1 to TRBJ2-7; perhaps TRBD2 as D (5 bases). The germline CDR1 and CDR2 sequences are SGHRS and YFSETQ. The CDR3 covers 15 residues. The CDR3 region has the DNA TGCGCCAGCAGCCCCGCGGAGGCATCGACCGCACCTTTAGACTTC. Protein product: CASSPAEASTAPLDF.

This clonotype was seen a handful of times. The rearrangement joins TRBV7-2 to TRBJ2-3; 12 bases map to TRBD2. V shed 2 bases and J 8 bases; nucleotides not matched to a gene: 5. The CDR3 has 15 amino acids. Germline loops: CDR1 SGHTA, CDR2 FQGNSA. CDR3 bases: TGTGCCAGCAGCTTACTAGCGGGGGGGAAATCTACGCAGTATTTT. Protein sequence: CASSLLAGGKSTQYF.

This clonotype was observed at least ten times. The chain employs TRBV5-1 and TRBJ1-5; unclear D gene. The CDR3 is 13 residues long. Trimming removed 0 bases from V and 4 bases from J, with 5 bases in between. Per germline, CDR1 SGHRS and CDR2 YFSETQ. The CDR3 bases are TGCGCCAGCAGCTTGGGGCAGAATCAGCCCCAGCATTTT. Its translation is CASSLGQNQPQHF.

The table lists this clonotype with a few counts. The chain has TRBV9 and TRBJ2-7; 10 bases align to TRBD2. The germline V gene encodes CDR1 SGDLS and CDR2 YYNGEE. The CDR3 covers 15 residues. The V segment lost 4 bases and the J segment 2 bases; nucleotides outside the gene matches: 6. CDR3 in amino acids: CASSSSSGGPYEQYF. The CDR3 DNA sequence: TGTGCCAGCAGCTCCTCTAGCGGGGGACCCTACGAGCAGTACTTC.

This chain links TRBV2 with TRBJ2-1, with TRBD2 matching over 7 bases. The germline V gene has CDR1 SNHLY and CDR2 FYNNEI. The CDR3 sequence is 15 residues long. V was pared by 4 bases and J by 9 bases, with 12 bases of the junction left unmatched. The CDR3: CASSATSAGLSEQFF. In DNA form, the CDR3 reads TGTGCCAGCAGTGCAACTAGCGCGGGGCTTAGTGAGCAGTTCTTC.

The chain links TRBV3-1 to TRBJ1-2; the D is unclear. V lost 0 bases, J lost 8 bases, and 7 bases lay in between. Per the germline V gene, CDR1 is LGHDT and CDR2 is YNNKEL (reference sequence). The CDR3 extends over 12 amino acids. CDR3 in amino acids: CASSQEWRGYTF. The CDR3 bases are TGTGCCAGCAGCCAAGAGTGGCGGGGCTACACCTTC.

This clonotype turned up a few times. This chain links TRBV2 with TRBJ2-3; the match to TRBD2 covers 10 bases. This CDR3 contains 17 residues. V dropped 5 bases and J dropped 0; count of bases not matched to a gene: 8. Germline loops: CDR1 SNHLY, CDR2 FYNNEI. This CDR3 reads CASSHSGRPPSTDTQYF. CDR3 DNA: TGTGCCAGCAGTCATAGCGGGAGGCCCCCTAGCACAGATACGCAGTATTTT. The full variable domain, its missing parts supplied by reference TRBV2 and TRBJ2-3, is EPEVTQTPSHQVTQMGQEVILRCVPISNHLYFYWYRQILGQKVEFLVSFYNNEISEKSEIFDDQFSVERPDGSNFTLKIRSTKLEDSAMYFCASSHSGRPPSTDTQYFGPGTRLTVL.